A single sample gave rise to the 28 T cell receptor beta chains below, sequenced in a study of blood T cells in healthy people across ages. For the second PCR, which ran for roughly 6 to 12 cycles, a sample-barcoded 5' primer and a J-beta primer mix were used. From the 5' RACE reads, TCRdb called clonotypes with MiXCR, one entry per CDR3 protein. The sample consists of roughly 550,000 distinct CDR3 sequences, about 24% of them appearing once. A further study also used this sample, focusing on T cells of mothers and their children.

The material sequenced was blood. These receptors were collected from a boy younger than 18 in good health.

With respect to this clonotype: A much larger clone sits a single nucleotide away, making a read error possible. The conserved final phenylalanine or tryptophan is absent from the CDR3, which likely points to a read error. V and J are TRBV6-6 and TRBJ2-1; possible D gene TRBD1, 6 bases. This CDR3 contains 15 residues. The V and J ends lost 6 bases and 4 bases respectively, with 16 bases between them. The germline V gene encodes CDR1 MNHNY and CDR2 SVGAGI (reference sequence). CDR3 DNA: TGTGCCAGCAGGGCGACAGGTAGATTATACAATGAGCAGTTCTCC. Its protein is CASRATGRLYNEQFS.

This clonotype is a singleton in its sample. J is TRBJ2-7 and V is TRBV23-1, with D unclear. TRBV23-1 is annotated as an ORF whose role is uncertain. V was pared by 6 bases and J by 4 bases, with 10 bases between. The length of the CDR3 is 12 residues. The CDR3 sequence is CASRLIIYEQYF. CDR3 bases: TGCGCCAGCAGACTGATTATTTACGAGCAGTACTTC.

This clonotype was detected only a few times. The V call is TRBV5-5, the J call TRBJ1-2, with unresolved D. Germline V gene data show CDR1 as SGHKS and CDR2 as YYEKEE (reference sequence). This CDR3 has 15 amino acids. V lost 4 bases and J lost 4, with 17 bases in between. Written as DNA, the CDR3 is TGTGCCAGCAGCGCGGGCCGACTCGGGAGCTATGGCTACACCTTC. As protein: CASSAGRLGSYGYTF.

The chain uses TRBV3-1 and TRBJ2-7; D gene unclear. Germline CDR1 LGHDT, CDR2 YNNKEL (reference sequence). This CDR3 region has 12 residues. Between the trimmed V and J ends, which lost 2 bases and 10 bases, there was a span of 12 bases. The CDR3 is CASSQLSGDQYF. CDR3 in DNA: TGTGCCAGCAGCCAACTTAGTGGGGATCAGTACTTC.

V gene TRBV5-6 combines with J gene TRBJ2-5, with 10 bases that match TRBD2. The DNA matches TRBJ2-7 better at its end, which makes the J call doubtful. The germline gives CDR1 SGHDT, CDR2 YYEEEE. The length of the CDR3 is 16 residues. CDR3 nucleotides: TGTGCCAGCAGCCTGGTGACTAGCGGGCCACCCTGCGAGCAGTACTTC. It codes for CASSLVTSGPPCEQYF.

This clonotype was counted at least ten times. This chain uses TRBV25-1 with TRBJ2-5, with 8 bases lining up with TRBD1. V lost 4 bases to trimming and J lost 3 bases; unmatched junction nucleotides: 10. The CDR3 extends over 16 amino acids. CDR1 is MGHDK and CDR2 is SYGVNS in the germline V gene. The CDR3 DNA is TGTGCCAGCAGTGGTAGGGCTCAGGGGGCTAAAGAGACCCAGTACTTC. It encodes CASSGRAQGAKETQYF.

This clonotype has ten or more counts. This sequence joins TRBV7-6 and TRBJ2-7; D unresolved. Germline CDR1 is SGHVS and CDR2 is FNYEAQ. CDR3 length equals 14 residues. Trimming took 5 bases from V and 0 from J, leaving 11 bases between them. Here the CDR3 reads CASSLLGSSYEQYF. DNA for the CDR3: TGTGCCAGCAGCCTGCTGGGATCCTCCTACGAGCAGTACTTC.

This clonotype was recorded a few times. This chain uses TRBV20-1 with TRBJ2-1; TRBD2 aligns across 7 bases. With 4 bases clipped from V and 3 bases from J, the junction kept 9 bases outside the gene matches. From germline, CDR1 is DFQATT and CDR2 SNEGSKA (reference sequence). The CDR3 is made up of 15 amino acids. In DNA form, the CDR3 reads TGCAGTGCTATACGGGAGGAAGGTATCTACAATGAGCAGTTCTTC. Translated, it gives CSAIREEGIYNEQFF.

The V gene is TRBV4-3, the J gene TRBJ2-3; D possibly corresponds to TRBD2 (6 bases). V was trimmed by 0 bases and J by 4 bases, leaving 17 bases between them. The CDR3 is 17 residues long. Germline V gene data show CDR1 as LGHNA and CDR2 as YSLEER. CDR3 coding DNA: TGCGCCAGCAGCCAAGATTACGAGGCGGGGTACGCAGATACGCAGTATTTT. Translating it yields CASSQDYEAGYADTQYF.

The J gene is TRBJ2-5, the V gene TRBV5-1; 8 bases map to TRBD2. Judging by the DNA end, TRBJ2-7 fits better; the J call may be wrong. The germline CDR1 and CDR2 sequences are SGHRS and YFSETQ. There are 13 residues in the CDR3. The CDR3 bases are TGCGCCAGCAGGATAGCGGGGACCTACGAGCAGTACTTC. The encoded protein is CASRIAGTYEQYF.

V gene TRBV3-1 combines with J gene TRBJ2-1, with TRBD2 as a possible D gene (6 bases). The germline gives CDR1 LGHDT, CDR2 YNNKEL (reference sequence). The CDR3 is 16 amino acids. The V end was cut by 4 bases, the J end by 7 bases, with 20 bases between. The CDR3 DNA reads as TGTGCCAGCAGCCCCCTGGGGGGATCGGTTGTGAATGAGCAGTTCTTC. Its translation is CASSPLGGSVVNEQFF.

This clonotype was observed at least ten times. The chain joins TRBV29-1 to TRBJ2-7; no clear D. From germline, CDR1 is SQVTM and CDR2 ANQGSEA. There are 15 residues in the CDR3. Trimming cost V 2 bases and J 3 bases, with 17 bases left between them. CDR3: CSVEILGSTNYEQYF. CDR3 nucleotides: TGCAGCGTTGAAATTCTGGGATCTACAAACTACGAGCAGTACTTC.

This clonotype was observed a handful of times. This chain links TRBV20-1 with TRBJ2-4; D remains ambiguous. Trimming left V 6 bases short and J 3 bases short, with 12 bases between. This CDR3 comprises 13 residues. Germline values: CDR1 DFQATT, CDR2 SNEGSKA (reference sequence). CDR3 nucleotide sequence: TGCAGTGCCCGTTCCCGAGGCAAAAACATTCAGTACTTC. Protein product: CSARSRGKNIQYF.

This clonotype has only a few counts. The V gene is TRBV3-1, the J gene TRBJ1-1, with 11 bases identical to TRBD1. This CDR3 contains 18 residues. Germline V gives CDR1 LGHDT, CDR2 YNNKEL (reference sequence). The trim removed 0 bases at V and 11 bases at J, leaving 17 bases unmatched. CDR3 loop: CASSQDGGVGQGAGKAFF. The CDR3 nucleotides are TGTGCCAGCAGCCAAGATGGAGGAGTCGGACAGGGGGCCGGTAAGGCTTTCTTT.

This clonotype has just a few counts. V is TRBV7-9 and J is TRBJ1-2; D is unresolved. V lost 3 bases to trimming and J lost 0 bases, with 14 bases between them. CDR3 length: 16 amino acids. Germline lookup yields CDR1 SEHNR and CDR2 FQNEAQ (reference sequence). The CDR3 loop is CASSLENSETNYGYTF. DNA for the CDR3: TGTGCCAGCAGCTTGGAAAACAGCGAGACTAACTATGGCTACACCTTC.

The chain couples TRBV5-1 to TRBJ2-1; D unresolved. Gene TRBJ2-5 matches the end of the DNA better, so the J call may be wrong. This CDR3 is built from 15 residues. Germline V gives CDR1 SGHRS, CDR2 YFSETQ. The DNA of the CDR3 is TGCGCCAGCAGCTTGACGAACGGAGTCCAAGAGACCCAGTACTTC. It specifies CASSLTNGVQETQYF.

This clonotype occurred a few times. The chain employs TRBV6-5 and TRBJ2-5; the match to TRBD2 covers 7 bases. CDR1 is MNHEY, CDR2 SVGAGI, per germline. The CDR3 has 14 residues. V shed 4 bases and J 4 bases; nucleotides not matched to a gene: 6. DNA for the CDR3: TGTGCCAGCAGTTGGGTAGCGGGTGGAGAGACCCAGTACTTC. Translating it yields CASSWVAGGETQYF.

As concerns this clonotype: At one end, the junction sequence differs from germline, possibly due to a read error. In nucleotides, the CDR3 is TGTGCCAGCAACAGGGGGCAGGACTATGGCCACACCTTC. Its protein is CASNRGQDYGHTF. This chain connects TRBV11-2 to TRBJ1-2; TRBD1 agrees at 9 bases. The germline V gene encodes CDR1 SGHAT and CDR2 FQNNGV. This CDR3 is 13 amino acids long. Supplemented by reference TRBV11-2 and TRBJ1-2, the full variable domain reads EAGVAQSPRYKIIEKRQSVAFWCNPISGHATLYWYQQILGQGPKLLIQFQNNGVVDDSQLPKDRFSAERLKGVDSTLKIQPAKLEDSAVYLCASNRGQDYGHTFGSGTRLTVV.

With regard to this clonotype: No conserved phenylalanine or tryptophan ends this CDR3, so it is likely a read error. The chain is built from TRBV6-5 and TRBJ2-7; 8 nucleotides line up with TRBD1. The V segment lost 10 bases and the J segment 2 bases; nucleotides outside the gene matches: 10. The CDR3 is made up of 14 amino acids. The germline CDR1 and CDR2 sequences are MNHEY and SVGAGI. DNA of the CDR3: TGTGCCACTGAGGCCGGGACAGGAACCTACGAGCAGTACCTC. Translated, it gives CATEAGTGTYEQYL.

With regard to this clonotype: A far larger clone is only one base removed, so a read error is likely. The gene calls are TRBV7-9 and TRBJ2-5, with D unresolved. The tail of the sequence fits TRBJ2-7 better, so the J call may be wrong. In germline, CDR1 is SEHNR, CDR2 FQNEAQ (reference sequence). CDR3 length equals 11 residues. The CDR3 spells CTSSLNYEQYF. CDR3 bases: TGTACCAGCAGCTTAAACTACGAGCAGTACTTC.

This clonotype came up a few times. The chain has TRBV9 and TRBJ1-2; 12 bases align to TRBD1. Trimming removed 2 bases from V and 8 bases from J; junction bases left unmatched: 16. The V gene's germline CDR1 is SGDLS and CDR2 YYNGEE. The CDR3 spans 18 residues. This CDR3 reads CASSVGGTGGAYVRGYTF. Here the CDR3 DNA reads TGTGCCAGCAGCGTGGGGGGGACAGGGGGCGCCTATGTACGAGGCTACACCTTC.

This sequence joins TRBV4-1 and TRBJ2-6; 9 bases line up with TRBD1. This CDR3 contains 21 residues. The V gene end was trimmed by 4 bases and the J gene end by 1 base; junction bases not matched to a gene: 17. CDR1 is MGHRA, CDR2 YSYEKL, per germline. CDR3 sequence (DNA): TGCGCCAGCAGCCTAAGAGGAATGGGGACAGGGTACCTGTCTGGGGCCAACGTCCTGACTTTC. Translation: CASSLRGMGTGYLSGANVLTF.

Turning to this clonotype: This likely comes from a read error, as the CDR3 has no conserved phenylalanine or tryptophan at its end. The genes are TRBV20-1 and TRBJ2-7, with D perhaps assigned TRBD1 or TRBD2 (5 bases each). The CDR3 consists of 17 residues. Germline V gene data show CDR1 as DFQATT and CDR2 as SNEGSKA (reference sequence). The V gene lost 3 bases and the J gene lost 2 bases, with 23 bases spanning the gap. The chain's CDR3 is CSASKQVRVGGPYEQYL. The CDR3 region has the DNA TGCAGTGCTAGTAAACAAGTCCGGGTTGGGGGACCCTACGAGCAGTACCTC.

This clonotype was seen a handful of times. The chain's CDR3 is CSARVLAGVHEQYF. DNA of the CDR3: TGCAGTGCTAGAGTACTAGCGGGAGTCCACGAGCAGTACTTC. The V gene is TRBV20-1, the J gene TRBJ2-7, with 11 bases matching TRBD2. With 1 base clipped from V and 5 bases from J, the junction kept 4 bases outside the gene matches. The CDR3 covers 14 residues. The germline CDR1 and CDR2 sequences are DFQATT and SNEGSKA (reference sequence).

This clonotype was observed a few times. J is TRBJ2-5 and V is TRBV20-1; 10 bases are a match to TRBD1. The J call may be in error: the DNA end matches TRBJ2-7 better. Germline V lookup: CDR1 DFQATT, CDR2 SNEGSKA (reference sequence). This CDR3 comprises 17 residues. The CDR3 DNA follows: TGCAGTGCTAGCCGTCCCGGGGGACAGGGGTTTTGGGACGAGCAGTACTTC. This encodes CSASRPGGQGFWDEQYF.

Only a few counts were recorded for this clonotype. The chain recombines TRBV7-9 with TRBJ2-5; possibly TRBD2 for D (6 bases). V dropped 2 bases and J dropped 3 bases, with 16 bases sitting between them. This CDR3 is 16 amino acids long. Germline V CDR1 and CDR2: SEHNR, FQNEAQ (reference sequence). The CDR3 DNA is TGTGCCAGCAGCTTAACCCCGGGACTGATTAAAGAGACCCAGTACTTC. It specifies CASSLTPGLIKETQYF.

This clonotype turned up a few times. The DNA for the CDR3 is TGTGCCAGCAGTTTTTGGAGGAATGAGCAGTTCTTC. This encodes CASSFWRNEQFF. V gene TRBV6-2 or TRBV6-3 combines with J gene TRBJ2-1; perhaps TRBD2 as D (5 bases). This CDR3 has 12 residues. CDR1 is MNHEY, CDR2 SVGEGT, per germline. V lost 4 bases, J lost 7 bases, and 8 bases lay in between.

This clonotype appeared a few times. This chain connects TRBV28 to TRBJ2-1, with 7 bases that match TRBD2. CDR1 MDHEN and CDR2 SYDVKM come from the germline V gene. J lost 3 bases, V lost 7 bases, and 9 bases had no gene match. This CDR3 region has 15 residues. DNA of the CDR3: TGTGCCAGCACCGAAGCGGGAAAGTACTACAATGAGCAGTTCTTC. It codes for CASTEAGKYYNEQFF. The full variable domain, in which reference TRBV28 and TRBJ2-1 provide the parts outside the CDR3, is DVKVTQSSRYLVKRTGEKVFLECVQDMDHENMFWYRQDPGLGLRLIYFSYDVKMKEKGDIPEGYSVSREKKERFSLILESASTNQTSMYLCASTEAGKYYNEQFFGPGTRLTVL.